This passage covers 17 T cell receptor beta chains from one sample sequenced in a study of technical replicates of blood from a few donors. Assay: immunoSEQ multiplex PCR; the TCRdb copy retains only in-frame clones and omits some. The sample yields about 82,000 clones, roughly 95% seen once. The sequenced sample consisted of T cells isolated from PBMCs. These receptors all stem from a human donor in good health.

The chain combines TRBV27 with TRBJ2-2; TRBD2 matches at 14 bases. This CDR3 spans 17 amino acids. Germline lookup yields CDR1 MNHEY and CDR2 SMNVEV (reference sequence). Trimming at V came to 3 bases and at J to 4 bases, leaving 4 bases not matched to a gene. The CDR3 sequence is CASSFGLAGGLTGELFF. CDR3 bases: TGTGCCAGCAGTTTTGGACTAGCGGGAGGTCTCACCGGGGAGCTGTTTTTT.

CDR3 loop: CASSQGLAATITYEQYF. In DNA form, the CDR3 reads TGTGCCAGCAGCCAGGGACTAGCCGCCACTATAACCTACGAGCAGTACTTC. The rearrangement joins TRBV4-2 to TRBJ2-7; 9 bases are a match to TRBD2. J gave up 2 bases and V 3 bases, and 11 bases lay outside the gene matches. This CDR3 has 17 residues. The V gene's germline CDR1 is LGHNA and CDR2 YNFKEQ.

This rearrangement joins TRBV9 to TRBJ1-4, with 7 bases identical to TRBD1. Germline assignment: CDR1 SGDLS and CDR2 YYNGEE. This CDR3 comprises 15 residues. V shed 0 bases, J shed 7 bases, and the junction held 6 bases outside the gene matches. The CDR3 protein is CASSVATQGFEKLFF. The CDR3 DNA is TGTGCCAGCAGCGTAGCTACACAGGGGTTTGAAAAACTGTTTTTT.

V is TRBV10-3 and J is TRBJ2-2; D is undetermined. With 2 bases removed from V and 4 bases from J, the gap between germline ends came to 5 bases. The CDR3 loop spans 13 amino acids. Germline CDR1 ENHRY, CDR2 SYGVKD. In nucleotides, the CDR3 is TGTGCCATCAGTGAGCAATTCACCGGGGAGCTGTTTTTT. The encoded protein is CAISEQFTGELFF.

CDR3 coding DNA: TGTGCCAGCAGTTTGCTTGGAGGAAGGTACGAGCAGTACTTC. Its protein product is CASSLLGGRYEQYF. The chain is built from TRBV5-4 and TRBJ2-7; D perhaps matches TRBD2 (5 bases). Trimming took off 5 bases at V and 4 bases at J, with 16 bases between the two ends. Germline CDR1 and CDR2: SGHNT and YYREEE (reference sequence). The CDR3 consists of 14 residues.

The CDR3 nucleotides read TGTGCCAGCAGACGGACTAGCGGGTCCTACGAGCAGTACTTC. Amino acids: CASRRTSGSYEQYF. The chain carries TRBV27 and TRBJ2-7; 11 nucleotides line up with TRBD2. Germline assignment: CDR1 MNHEY and CDR2 SMNVEV (reference sequence). Trimming at V came to 6 bases and at J to 1 base, leaving 2 bases not matched to a gene. This CDR3 is built from 14 residues.

This chain connects TRBV11-3 to TRBJ2-5; possibly TRBD2 for D (5 bases). Trimming pared 1 base from V and 2 bases from J, leaving 11 bases between. In germline, CDR1 is SGHNT, CDR2 YENEEA. The CDR3 consists of 15 residues. This chain's CDR3 is CASSLGWEFQETQYF. CDR3 nucleotide sequence: TGTGCCAGCAGCTTAGGGTGGGAGTTTCAAGAGACCCAGTACTTC.

This clone came up once. The chain employs TRBV10-3 and TRBJ1-1, with 10 bases matching TRBD1. The CDR3 runs to 17 residues. V dropped 0 bases and J dropped 0; count of bases not matched to a gene: 4. CDR1 and CDR2 from the germline V gene are ENHRY and SYGVKD. The CDR3 loop reads CAISESGQGGLNTEAFF. CDR3 nucleotide sequence: TGTGCCATCAGTGAGTCAGGACAGGGGGGCTTGAACACTGAAGCTTTCTTT.

This chain links TRBV5-1 with TRBJ2-5; 9 bases match TRBD2. Germline lookup yields CDR1 SGHRS and CDR2 YFSETQ. The CDR3 length is 16 residues. The V segment lost 4 bases and the J segment 2 bases; nucleotides outside the gene matches: 9. CDR3 sequence reads: CASSMLTSGIQETQYF. CDR3 bases: TGCGCCAGCAGCATGCTGACTAGCGGTATACAAGAGACCCAGTACTTC.

The chain has TRBV29-1 and TRBJ2-1; TRBD1 agrees at 9 bases. Germline CDR1 SQVTM, CDR2 ANQGSEA. CDR3 size: 13 residues. V was clipped by 8 bases and J by 8 bases; unmatched bases: 10. As DNA, the CDR3 is TGCAGCATCGCGGGACAGGGTATTTATGAGCAGTTCTTC. This translates into CSIAGQGIYEQFF.

With respect to this clone: The sample has other DNA sequences that encode this CDR3 too. CDR3 nucleotides: TGTGCCAGTAGTACGACAGGGAACACTGAAGCTTTCTTT. Encoded protein: CASSTTGNTEAFF. This rearrangement joins TRBV19 to TRBJ1-1, with D possibly matching TRBD1 (6 bases). The CDR3 runs 13 residues. In germline, CDR1 is LNHDA, CDR2 SQIVND (reference sequence). Trimming took 4 bases from V and 1 from J, leaving 7 bases between them.

The rearrangement uses TRBV6-5 and TRBJ2-7, with 8 positions matching TRBD2. Trimming cost V 2 bases and J 2 bases; bases outside gene matches: 5. This CDR3 contains 15 residues. The germline gives CDR1 MNHEY, CDR2 SVGAGI. The CDR3 loop reads CASSYDSGKTYEQYF. CDR3 coding DNA: TGTGCCAGCAGTTACGATAGCGGGAAGACCTACGAGCAGTACTTC.

The rearrangement uses TRBV9 and TRBJ2-7; TRBD1 matches at 10 bases. The germline CDR1 and CDR2 sequences are SGDLS and YYNGEE. CDR3 length: 15 residues. The V and J ends lost 3 bases and 2 bases, in that order; junction bases with no gene match: 5. In DNA form, the CDR3 reads TGTGCCAGCAGCGCGGGGACAGGGGTTACCTACGAGCAGTACTTC. This translates into CASSAGTGVTYEQYF.

The gene calls are TRBV9 and TRBJ1-1, with 7 bases identical to TRBD1. The CDR3 has 11 amino acids. V was pared by 3 bases and J by 10 bases, with 3 bases of the junction left unmatched. From germline, CDR1 is SGDLS and CDR2 YYNGEE. This CDR3 is CASSGQGLAFF. The DNA for the CDR3 is TGTGCCAGCAGCGGACAGGGACTAGCTTTCTTT.

The chain employs TRBV4-3 and TRBJ1-5; 10 nucleotides match TRBD1. J gave up 6 bases and V 4 bases, and 3 bases lay outside the gene matches. CDR3 length: 14 amino acids. Looked up from germline, CDR1 is LGHNA and CDR2 is YSLEER. As DNA, the CDR3 is TGCGCCAGCAGCCGAGACAGGGGGCTTCAGCCCCAGCATTTT. Amino acids: CASSRDRGLQPQHF.

This chain connects TRBV6-5 to TRBJ1-1, with D possibly being TRBD1 (5 bases). Germline V lookup: CDR1 MNHEY, CDR2 SVGAGI. V lost 7 bases, J lost 1 base, and 13 bases lay in between. This CDR3 region has 14 residues. The CDR3 is CASISRAANTEAFF. CDR3 DNA: TGTGCCAGCATCAGCAGGGCGGCGAACACTGAAGCTTTCTTT.

This chain uses TRBV6-4 with TRBJ2-7; TRBD1 might be the D (5 bases). V was trimmed by 8 bases and J by 5 bases, leaving 22 bases between them. In germline, CDR1 is MRHNA, CDR2 SNTAGT. CDR3 size: 15 residues. CDR3 in amino acids: CASAVRTGPTHEQYF. CDR3 in DNA: TGTGCCAGCGCTGTCCGCACAGGTCCTACCCACGAGCAGTACTTC.